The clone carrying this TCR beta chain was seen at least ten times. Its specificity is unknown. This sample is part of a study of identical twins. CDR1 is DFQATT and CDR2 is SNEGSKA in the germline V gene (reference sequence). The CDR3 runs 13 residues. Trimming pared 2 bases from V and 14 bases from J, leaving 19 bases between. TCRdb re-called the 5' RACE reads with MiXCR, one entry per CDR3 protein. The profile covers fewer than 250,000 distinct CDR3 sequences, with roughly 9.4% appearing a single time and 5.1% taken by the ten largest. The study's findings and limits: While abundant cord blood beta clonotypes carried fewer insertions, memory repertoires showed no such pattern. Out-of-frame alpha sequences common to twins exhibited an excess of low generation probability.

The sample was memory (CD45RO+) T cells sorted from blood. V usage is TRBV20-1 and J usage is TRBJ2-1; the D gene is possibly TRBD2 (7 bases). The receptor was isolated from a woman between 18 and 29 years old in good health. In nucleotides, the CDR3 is TGCAGTGCTAGATACGCCTTGGGGGGGGCTAAGTTCTTC. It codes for CSARYALGGAKFF.